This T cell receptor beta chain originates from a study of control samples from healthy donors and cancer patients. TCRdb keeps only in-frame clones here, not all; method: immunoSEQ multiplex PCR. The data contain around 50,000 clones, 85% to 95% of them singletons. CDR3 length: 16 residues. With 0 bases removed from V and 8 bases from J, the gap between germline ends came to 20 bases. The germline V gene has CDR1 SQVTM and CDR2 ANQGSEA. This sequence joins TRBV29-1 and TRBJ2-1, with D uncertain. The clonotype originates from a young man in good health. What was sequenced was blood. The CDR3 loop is CSVEDEALLLKDEQFF. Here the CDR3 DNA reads TGCAGCGTTGAAGATGAAGCCCTTCTACTTAAGGATGAGCAGTTCTTC.